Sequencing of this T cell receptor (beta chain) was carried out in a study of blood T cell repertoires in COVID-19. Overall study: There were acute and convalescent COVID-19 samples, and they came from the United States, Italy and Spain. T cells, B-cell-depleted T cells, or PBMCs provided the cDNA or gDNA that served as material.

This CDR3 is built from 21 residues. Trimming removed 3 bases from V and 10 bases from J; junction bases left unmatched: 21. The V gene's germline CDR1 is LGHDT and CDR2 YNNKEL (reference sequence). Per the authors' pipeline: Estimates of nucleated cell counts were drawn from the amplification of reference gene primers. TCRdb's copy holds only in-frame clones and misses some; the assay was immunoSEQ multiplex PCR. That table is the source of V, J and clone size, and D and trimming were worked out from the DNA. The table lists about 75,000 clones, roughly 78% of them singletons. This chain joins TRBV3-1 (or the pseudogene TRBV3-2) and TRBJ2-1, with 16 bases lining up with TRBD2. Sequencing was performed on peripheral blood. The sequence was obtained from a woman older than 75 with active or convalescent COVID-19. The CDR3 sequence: CASSHTGTSGGAGGGSREQFF. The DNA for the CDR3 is TGTGCCAGCAGCCACACCGGGACTAGCGGGGGGGCTGGAGGGGGGTCGCGGGAGCAGTTCTTC.